The 30 T cell receptor beta chains in this list originate from one sample, sequenced in a study of T cell changes during pregnancy in multiple sclerosis. Using immunoSEQ multiplex PCR, the repertoire was profiled, and TCRdb retains in-frame clones only, with some absent. The repertoire has about 51,000 clones, 93% of them found once; the top ten carry roughly 1.8%. The starting material was peripheral blood, obtained in the second trimester of pregnancy. All receptors come from a female donor with multiple sclerosis, enrolled in a pregnancy study.

This chain links TRBV7-3 with TRBJ2-2; D ambiguous. From germline, CDR1 is SGHTA and CDR2 FQGTGA. V lost 2 bases to trimming and J lost 8 bases, with 6 bases between them. This CDR3 contains 12 residues. The CDR3 DNA follows: TGTGCCAGCAGCTTATTGTCAGGGGAGCTGTTTTTT. Translated, it gives CASSLLSGELFF.

This clone was counted a single time. The chain recombines TRBV7-2 with TRBJ2-5; TRBD2 matches 10 bases. CDR3 length: 14 residues. Germline V lookup: CDR1 SGHTA, CDR2 FQGNSA. V shed 5 bases and J 7 bases; nucleotides not matched to a gene: 7. Written as DNA, the CDR3 is TGTGCCAGCAGCCCGACTAGCGGGCAGGGGACCCAGTACTTC. Residues: CASSPTSGQGTQYF.

This clone was picked up one time. The V call is TRBV5-1, the J call TRBJ1-1; possible D gene TRBD1, 6 bases. The CDR3 spans 16 residues. V gave up 4 bases and J gave up 1 base, with 17 bases separating them. Germline-derived CDR1 and CDR2 are SGHRS and YFSETQ. For the CDR3, the DNA is TGCGCCAGCAGCACACAGGGCGAAGGACGGAACACTGAAGCTTTCTTT. Translating gives CASSTQGEGRNTEAFF.

This clone was observed a single time. The chain combines TRBV7-2 with TRBJ2-7, with D possibly matching TRBD1 (6 bases). This CDR3 spans 13 amino acids. The V gene's germline CDR1 is SGHTA and CDR2 FQGNSA. Deletions cut 5 bases from V and 3 bases from J, with 11 bases between. CDR3 in DNA: TGTGCCAGCAGCCCAGGACAGCTCTACGAGCAGTACTTC. This encodes CASSPGQLYEQYF.

This clone came up once. The chain couples TRBV7-2 to TRBJ2-7; the D is unclear. V was clipped by 4 bases and J by 7 bases, with 20 bases between them. Germline V gene data show CDR1 as SGHTA and CDR2 as FQGNSA. This CDR3 comprises 15 residues. CDR3 protein: CASSSVDSLSSEQYF. The CDR3 coding sequence is TGTGCCAGCAGCTCGGTCGATTCGCTATCGAGTGAGCAGTACTTC.

V usage is TRBV5-6 and J usage is TRBJ2-7; D is perhaps TRBD2 (6 bases). Germline CDR1 is SGHDT and CDR2 is YYEEEE. This CDR3 is built from 13 residues. The ends were cut back, 3 bases at V and 3 bases at J, with 10 bases in the middle. This CDR3 is CASSSVGGYEQYF. The CDR3 bases are TGTGCCAGCAGCTCCGTCGGGGGCTACGAGCAGTACTTC.

V gene TRBV25-1 combines with J gene TRBJ2-5, with 7 nucleotides matching TRBD2. CDR3 size: 14 residues. CDR1 and CDR2 (germline): MGHDK, SYGVNS. V lost 2 bases and J lost 5; bases outside the gene matches: 5. The CDR3 DNA reads as TGTGCCAGCAGTGAAGCGGGAGAGGAGGAGACCCAGTACTTC. It is translated as CASSEAGEEETQYF.

V is TRBV9 and J is TRBJ2-3; D gene ambiguous. This CDR3 spans 13 amino acids. Germline values: CDR1 SGDLS, CDR2 YYNGEE. The ends were cut back, 0 bases at V and 5 bases at J, with 7 bases in the middle. CDR3 protein: CASSVEYGDTQYF. CDR3 nucleotide sequence: TGTGCCAGCAGCGTAGAGTACGGAGATACGCAGTATTTT. Complete variable domain (other parts from reference TRBV9 and TRBJ2-3): DSGVTQTPKHLITATGQRVTLRCSPRSGDLSVYWYQQSLDQGLQFLIQYYNGEERAKGNILERFSAQQFPDLHSELNLSSLELGDSALYFCASSVEYGDTQYFGPGTRLTVL.

This clone has a handful of counts. This sequence joins TRBV6-1 and TRBJ1-1, with TRBD1 matching 8 bases. The CDR3 is 13 residues long. CDR1 MNHNS and CDR2 SASEGT come from the germline V gene. The V and J ends lost 7 bases and 5 bases, in that order; junction bases with no gene match: 6. CDR3 in DNA: TGTGCCAGCACCAGGACAGGGCGTACTGAAGCTTTCTTT. Translating it yields CASTRTGRTEAFF.

The rearrangement links TRBV10-3 to TRBJ2-3, with TRBD1 identical over 7 bases. This CDR3 is built from 15 residues. The V gene's germline CDR1 is ENHRY and CDR2 SYGVKD. V lost 5 bases and J lost 4; bases outside the gene matches: 9. CDR3 residues: CAISRTTGTPDTQYF. As DNA, the CDR3 is TGTGCCATCAGTAGAACGACAGGGACCCCAGATACGCAGTATTTT.

The gene calls are TRBV28 and TRBJ2-1, with D uncertain. The CDR3 has 14 amino acids. Per germline, CDR1 MDHEN and CDR2 SYDVKM. V was shortened by 6 bases and J by 4 bases, with 13 bases between the two germline ends. CDR3 bases: TGTGCCAGCAGCCTACAAACAGAATACAATGAGCAGTTCTTC. Its translation is CASSLQTEYNEQFF.

This chain connects TRBV19 to TRBJ1-4; 8 bases are shared with TRBD1. There are 12 residues in the CDR3. CDR1 and CDR2 from the germline V gene are LNHDA and SQIVND (reference sequence). V trimming: 5 bases; J trimming: 7 bases; junction bases outside the gene matches: 0. CDR3 sequence reads: CASSGTGEKLFF. The CDR3 DNA is TGTGCCAGTAGTGGGACAGGTGAAAAACTGTTTTTT.

This clone was detected once. The V gene is TRBV5-4, the J gene TRBJ2-7, with 7 bases identical to TRBD1. V trimming: 4 bases; J trimming: 11 bases; junction bases outside the gene matches: 15. This CDR3 region has 14 residues. Germline assignment: CDR1 SGHNT and CDR2 YYREEE (reference sequence). The CDR3 DNA reads as TGTGCCAGCAGCCGACCGGACGGGACAGCAAAAGAGTACTTC. This gives the protein CASSRPDGTAKEYF.

The V and J genes are TRBV9 and TRBJ2-4; D might be TRBD2 (5 bases). Germline V gene lookup returns CDR1 SGDLS and CDR2 YYNGEE. V was shortened by 0 bases and J by 5 bases, with 6 bases between the two germline ends. The CDR3 spans 13 residues. CDR3 sequence (DNA): TGTGCCAGCAGCGTAGGGCGGGAAAACATTCAGTACTTC. This sequence encodes CASSVGRENIQYF.

The V and J genes are TRBV15 and TRBJ2-1; 8 bases are shared with TRBD2. The CDR3 has 19 amino acids. The germline V gene encodes CDR1 LNHNV and CDR2 YYDKDF (reference sequence). The V and J ends lost 0 bases and 0 bases, in that order; junction bases with no gene match: 10. CDR3 amino acids: CATSRDRTSLLSSYNEQFF. The CDR3 DNA sequence: TGTGCCACCAGCAGAGATCGGACTAGCCTATTGAGCTCCTACAATGAGCAGTTCTTC.

The V and J genes are TRBV7-3 and TRBJ2-2; a possible D gene is TRBD2 (5 bases). The germline V gene has CDR1 SGHTA and CDR2 FQGTGA. The CDR3 runs 15 residues. Trimming left V 5 bases short and J 5 bases short, with 15 bases between. CDR3 amino acids: CASSREAGGTGELFF. In DNA, the CDR3 is TGTGCCAGCAGCCGCGAGGCGGGCGGTACCGGGGAGCTGTTTTTT.

The rearrangement joins TRBV30 to TRBJ1-1; TRBD1 agrees at 10 bases. CDR3 size: 15 residues. V was clipped by 2 bases and J by 2 bases; unmatched bases: 5. Germline V CDR1 and CDR2: GTSNPN, SVGIG (reference sequence). The CDR3 sequence: CAWSTRDRGNTEAFF. The CDR3 bases are TGTGCCTGGAGTACCCGGGACAGGGGCAACACTGAAGCTTTCTTT.

J is TRBJ2-1 and V is TRBV18; 9 nucleotides match TRBD2. J lost 0 bases, V lost 3 bases, and 0 bases had no gene match. Looked up from germline, CDR1 is KGHSH and CDR2 is LQKENI. The CDR3 has 15 residues. The CDR3 bases are TGTGCCAGCTCACCTAGCGGGAGCTCCTACAATGAGCAGTTCTTC. This codes for CASSPSGSSYNEQFF.

DNA of the CDR3: TGTGCCAGCAGTGAACGATATGGGACTAAGCAGTTCTTC. Translated: CASSERYGTKQFF. The V and J genes are TRBV2 and TRBJ2-1; 7 positions agree with TRBD2. CDR1 and CDR2 from the germline V gene are SNHLY and FYNNEI. Trimming took 2 bases from V and 11 from J; bases not matched to a gene: 6. The CDR3 sequence is 13 residues long.

The chain links TRBV18 to TRBJ2-7; TRBD2 is a possible D gene (6 bases). This CDR3 has 15 residues. V shed 3 bases and J shed 3 bases, with 15 bases lying between them. Germline lookup yields CDR1 KGHSH and CDR2 LQKENI. The CDR3 DNA reads TGTGCCAGCTCACCCACGAGGCCGGGACTCTACGAGCAGTACTTC. This translates into CASSPTRPGLYEQYF.

The chain recombines TRBV29-1 with TRBJ2-7, with D perhaps TRBD1 (6 bases). Germline V gene sequence: CDR1 SQVTM, CDR2 ANQGSEA. This CDR3 is 12 amino acids long. Trimming shortened V by 6 bases and J by 2 bases, and 11 bases separated the two germline ends. The CDR3 sequence is CSVAGQTYEQYF. For the CDR3, the DNA is TGCAGCGTCGCCGGACAGACCTACGAGCAGTACTTC.

This clone was counted a single time. It is unclear where the CDR3 begins or ends on the DNA, so no DNA is shown, and the CDR3 is as TCRdb lists it. The chain couples TRBV21-1 to TRBJ2-4; TRBD1 reflects the table's D call only, with no check against the DNA. TRBV21-1 is tagged as a pseudogene. A total of 16 residues make up the CDR3, ends included. CDR3 residues: CASSKVGQGTKNIQYF.

V is TRBV28 and J is TRBJ2-1; TRBD1 matches 8 bases. The CDR3 has 15 amino acids. With V trimmed by 6 bases and J by 7 bases, 11 bases remained unmatched. The germline CDR1 and CDR2 sequences are MDHEN and SYDVKM. The CDR3 protein is CASSRTGLLGNEQFF. The CDR3 nucleotides are TGTGCCAGCAGCAGGACAGGGTTACTCGGGAATGAGCAGTTCTTC.

The chain carries TRBV6-1 and TRBJ2-7, with 8 bases matching TRBD2. CDR3 length: 14 residues. In germline, CDR1 is MNHNS, CDR2 SASEGT. After removal of 4 bases from V and 3 bases from J, the junction contained 5 bases not matched to a gene. CDR3 in amino acids: CASSASGGSYEQYF. For the CDR3, the DNA is TGTGCCAGCAGTGCAAGCGGGGGAAGCTACGAGCAGTACTTC.

The gene calls are TRBV9 and TRBJ2-1, with D perhaps matching TRBD2 (5 bases). The CDR3 loop spans 12 amino acids. V was shortened by 0 bases and J by 7 bases, with 5 bases between the two germline ends. Germline CDR1 is SGDLS and CDR2 is YYNGEE. This CDR3 is CASSVERNEQFF. The CDR3 DNA sequence: TGTGCCAGCAGCGTAGAGCGGAATGAGCAGTTCTTC.

The V and J genes are TRBV7-6 and TRBJ2-2; no reliable D call. Trimming shortened V by 2 bases and J by 4 bases, and 5 bases separated the two germline ends. Germline CDR1 and CDR2: SGHVS and FNYEAQ. The CDR3 loop spans 13 amino acids. The CDR3, as DNA: TGTGCCAGCAGCTTATTGCGCACCGGGGAGCTGTTTTTT. Protein: CASSLLRTGELFF.

The V call is TRBV25-1, the J call TRBJ1-5; possible D gene TRBD1, 5 bases. In germline, CDR1 is MGHDK, CDR2 SYGVNS. The CDR3 is made up of 17 amino acids. Trimming cost V 1 base and J 5 bases, with 18 bases left between them. CDR3 amino acids: CASSEWDSIGEDQPQHF. CDR3 nucleotides: TGTGCCAGCAGTGAATGGGATTCGATAGGGGAGGATCAGCCCCAGCATTTT.

Of note for this clone: One end of the junction varies from germline; a read error may be responsible. The chain has TRBV28 and TRBJ1-3; 8 bases are a match to TRBD1. CDR3 length equals 14 residues. Germline V gene data show CDR1 as MDHEN and CDR2 as SYDVKM. This CDR3 reads CASRQGATWNTIEF. The DNA of the CDR3 is TGTGCCAGCAGGCAGGGGGCAACGTGGAACACCATCGAATTT.

This chain joins TRBV28 and TRBJ2-2; D remains ambiguous. Germline V gene sequence: CDR1 MDHEN, CDR2 SYDVKM. With 3 bases removed from V and 3 bases from J, the gap between germline ends came to 5 bases. The CDR3 sequence is 13 residues long. The CDR3 DNA is TGTGCCAGCAGTTTCTCGGACACCGGGGAGCTGTTTTTT. Encoded protein: CASSFSDTGELFF.

The genes are TRBV21-1 and TRBJ1-1. TRBV21-1 is marked as a pseudogene. The CDR3 runs to 21 residues. CDR3 DNA sequence: TGTGCCAGCAGCAAAGCGCTTTCCCCACACGGGGCAGGGAGGATGAACACTGAAGCTTTCTTT. Residues: CASSKALSPHGAGRMNTEAFF.